The clone carrying this TCR beta chain was seen at least ten times. These data are taken from a study of glioma-infiltrating T cells. Amplification of TCR alpha and beta CDR3 regions from RNA used iRepertoire nested multiplex PCR. Using its own MiXCR run on the multiplex PCR reads, TCRdb lists one record per CDR3 protein. The sample lists approximately 400,000 distinct CDR3 sequences; roughly 41% were seen once. V gave up 5 bases and J gave up 2 bases; unmatched junction bases: 9. Germline CDR1 is DFQATT and CDR2 is SNEGSKA (reference sequence). This CDR3 region has 16 residues. Sequencing input: glioma tissue, nonneoplastic brain tissue, or PBMCs (not recorded which). This receptor was identified in a human donor with low-grade glioma or glioblastoma, undergoing nonglioma brain surgery, or in good health (not recorded which). The chain links TRBV20-1 to TRBJ2-1; 10 bases fit TRBD1. CDR3 residues: CSAPVSGTGAYNEQFF. CDR3 bases: TGCAGTGCTCCAGTCTCCGGGACAGGGGCCTACAATGAGCAGTTCTTC.